The 8 T cell receptor beta chains presented below share a single source sample, sequenced in a study of Tregs in tolerant kidney transplant recipients. Sequenced by immunoSEQ multiplex PCR; TCRdb stores in-frame clones only, minus some. This sample carries around 230,000 clones, about four fifths of them seen once, and the ten largest clones take about 0.64%. The material sequenced was CD4+ T cells from blood. These receptors were taken from a human donor in good health.

CDR3: CASSFLRTSGSETQYF. In DNA, the CDR3 is TGTGCCAGCAGTTTTCTCCGGACTAGCGGGAGTGAGACCCAGTACTTC. The rearrangement links TRBV27 to TRBJ2-5, with 13 bases aligning to TRBD2. V trimming: 3 bases; J trimming: 5 bases; junction bases outside the gene matches: 6. Germline V gives CDR1 MNHEY, CDR2 SMNVEV (reference sequence). This CDR3 region has 16 residues.

The chain combines TRBV5-1 with TRBJ2-4; D is perhaps TRBD1 or TRBD2 (5 bases each). Germline CDR1 SGHRS, CDR2 YFSETQ. The CDR3 runs 14 residues. V was trimmed by 8 bases and J by 6 bases, leaving 18 bases between them. The CDR3 coding sequence is TGCGCCAGTCGAACTGGGGACGGCCGAAACATTCAGTACTTC. Translation: CASRTGDGRNIQYF.

The chain has TRBV7-7 and TRBJ2-2; D ambiguous. V was shortened by 1 base and J by 2 bases, with 5 bases between the two germline ends. Germline V gene sequence: CDR1 SSHAT, CDR2 FNYEAQ (reference sequence). There are 14 residues in the CDR3. Written as DNA, the CDR3 is TGTGCCAGCAGCTTAGGAGGAAACACCGGGGAGCTGTTTTTT. Translated, it gives CASSLGGNTGELFF. Full variable domain (rest looked up from reference TRBV7-7 and TRBJ2-2): GAGVSQSPRYKVTKRGQDVTLRCDPISSHATLYWYQQALGQGPEFLTYFNYEAQPDKSGLPSDRFSAERPEGSISTLTIQRTEQRDSAMYRCASSLGGNTGELFFGEGSRLTVL.

The J gene is TRBJ2-2, the V gene TRBV27; D call uncertain. V dropped 2 bases and J dropped 5 bases, with 9 bases sitting between them. The germline V gene has CDR1 MNHEY and CDR2 SMNVEV (reference sequence). The CDR3 spans 14 residues. For the CDR3, the DNA is TGTGCCAGCAGTTTAGCGGCAGCTACCGGGGAGCTGTTTTTT. Translated, it gives CASSLAAATGELFF.

This clone was counted a single time. The gene calls are TRBV12-5 and TRBJ2-5, with D perhaps TRBD1 (5 bases). The ends were cut back, 7 bases at V and 2 bases at J, with 11 bases in the middle. The germline CDR1 and CDR2 sequences are LGHNT and FRNRAP. CDR3 length: 13 residues. CDR3 in amino acids: CASAISGQETQYF. The DNA of the CDR3 is TGTGCTAGTGCTATTTCAGGGCAAGAGACCCAGTACTTC. Filled out from reference TRBV12-5 and TRBJ2-5, the complete variable domain reads DARVTQTPRHKVTEMGQEVTMRCQPILGHNTVFWYRQTMMQGLELLAYFRNRAPLDDSGMPKDRFSAEMPDATLATLKIQPSEPRDSAVYFCASAISGQETQYFGPGTRLLVL.

DNA for the CDR3: TGTGCCAGCCGGGCGGGGGCTCCCTATGGCTACACCTTC. It encodes CASRAGAPYGYTF. The rearrangement joins TRBV5-6 to TRBJ1-2, with D perhaps matching TRBD1 (6 bases). Germline-derived CDR1 and CDR2 are SGHDT and YYEEEE. The germline V and J ends were trimmed by 7 bases and 4 bases, with 14 bases remaining between them. The CDR3 contains 13 residues.

V is TRBV19 and J is TRBJ2-1, with D maybe TRBD1 (6 bases). From germline, CDR1 is LNHDA and CDR2 SQIVND (reference sequence). The CDR3 runs to 14 residues. The V end was cut by 10 bases, the J end by 1 base, with 14 bases between. CDR3 sequence (DNA): TGTGCCACGCACAGGGCTGGGTCCTACAATGAGCAGTTCTTC. It yields the protein CATHRAGSYNEQFF. The whole variable domain, filled in from reference TRBV19 and TRBJ2-1, reads DGGITQSPKYLFRKEGQNVTLSCEQNLNHDAMYWYRQDPGQGLRLIYYSQIVNDFQKGDIAEGYSVSREKKESFPLTVTSAQKNPTAFYLCATHRAGSYNEQFFGPGTRLTVL.

The gene calls are TRBV7-2 and TRBJ2-3, with 11 positions matching TRBD1. The CDR3 runs to 14 residues. The J segment lost 4 bases and the V segment lost 8 bases, leaving 5 bases of the junction unmatched. Germline V lookup: CDR1 SGHTA, CDR2 FQGNSA. The CDR3 region is CASGGQGASDTQYF. CDR3 nucleotide sequence: TGTGCCAGCGGCGGACAGGGGGCCTCAGATACGCAGTATTTT.